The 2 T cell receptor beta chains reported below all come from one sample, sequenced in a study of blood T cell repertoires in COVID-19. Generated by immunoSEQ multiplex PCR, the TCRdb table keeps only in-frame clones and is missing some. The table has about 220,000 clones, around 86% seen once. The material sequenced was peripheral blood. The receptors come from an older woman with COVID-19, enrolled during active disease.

The CDR3: CASSLSTGGSGSNQPQHF. The CDR3 region has the DNA TGTGCCAGCAGTTTATCGACCGGGGGAAGTGGGAGCAATCAGCCCCAGCATTTT. This sequence joins TRBV28 and TRBJ1-5; a weak D match, TRBD1 (5 bases). V lost 1 base and J lost 1, with 17 bases in between. The CDR3 totals 18 residues. Germline CDR1 is MDHEN and CDR2 is SYDVKM.

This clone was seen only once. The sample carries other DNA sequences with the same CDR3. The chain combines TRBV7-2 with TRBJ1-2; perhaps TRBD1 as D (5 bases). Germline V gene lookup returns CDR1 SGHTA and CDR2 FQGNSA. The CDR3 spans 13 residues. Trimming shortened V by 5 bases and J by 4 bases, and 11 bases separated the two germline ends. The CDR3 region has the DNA TGTGCCAGCAGCCTAGGGGCGAGCTATGGCTACACCTTC. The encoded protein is CASSLGASYGYTF.